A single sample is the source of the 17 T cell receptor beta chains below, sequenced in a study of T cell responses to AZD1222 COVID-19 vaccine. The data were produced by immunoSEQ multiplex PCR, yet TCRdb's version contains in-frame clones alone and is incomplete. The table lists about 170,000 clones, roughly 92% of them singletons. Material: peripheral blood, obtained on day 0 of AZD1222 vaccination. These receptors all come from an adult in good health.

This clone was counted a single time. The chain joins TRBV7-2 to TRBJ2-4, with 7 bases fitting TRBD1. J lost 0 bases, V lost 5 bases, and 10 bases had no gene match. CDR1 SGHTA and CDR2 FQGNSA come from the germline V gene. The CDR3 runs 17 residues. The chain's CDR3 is CASSIDRVRLAKNIQYF. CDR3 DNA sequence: TGTGCCAGCAGCATAGACAGGGTCCGACTAGCCAAAAACATTCAGTACTTC.

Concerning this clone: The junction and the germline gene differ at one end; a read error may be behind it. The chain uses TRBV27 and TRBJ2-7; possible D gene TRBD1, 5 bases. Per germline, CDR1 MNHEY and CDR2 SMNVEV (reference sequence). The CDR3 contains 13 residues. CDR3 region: CASSLRTSYGQYF. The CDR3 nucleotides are TGTGCCAGCAGTTTAAGGACATCGTACGGGCAGTACTTC.

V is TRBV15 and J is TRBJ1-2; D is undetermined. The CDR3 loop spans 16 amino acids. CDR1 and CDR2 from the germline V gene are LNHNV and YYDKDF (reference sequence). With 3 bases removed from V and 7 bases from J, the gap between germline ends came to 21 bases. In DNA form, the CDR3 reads TGTGCCACCAGCAGGGCAGCACTGGCCCTGGACCCTGGCTACACCTTC. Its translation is CATSRAALALDPGYTF. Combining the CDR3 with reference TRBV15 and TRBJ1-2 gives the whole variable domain DAMVIQNPRYQVTQFGKPVTLSCSQTLNHNVMYWYQQKSSQAPKLLFHYYDKDFNNEADTPDNFQSRRPNTSFCFLDIRSPGLGDTAMYLCATSRAALALDPGYTFGSGTRLTVV.

The CDR3 sequence is CASSLEMNTEAFF. The CDR3 DNA follows: TGTGCCAGCAGCTTAGAAATGAACACTGAAGCTTTCTTT. This rearrangement joins TRBV7-3 to TRBJ1-1; D is uncertain. Trimming cost V 2 bases and J 0 bases, with 4 bases left between them. Germline V lookup: CDR1 SGHTA, CDR2 FQGTGA. The CDR3 has 13 amino acids.

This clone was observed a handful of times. CDR3 sequence reads: CASSETGATEAFF. The CDR3 region has the DNA TGTGCCAGCAGTGAAACAGGGGCCACTGAAGCTTTCTTT. This rearrangement joins TRBV2 to TRBJ1-1; TRBD1 agrees at 7 bases. Germline values: CDR1 SNHLY, CDR2 FYNNEI. The V and J ends lost 2 bases and 4 bases, in that order; junction bases with no gene match: 1. There are 13 residues in the CDR3.

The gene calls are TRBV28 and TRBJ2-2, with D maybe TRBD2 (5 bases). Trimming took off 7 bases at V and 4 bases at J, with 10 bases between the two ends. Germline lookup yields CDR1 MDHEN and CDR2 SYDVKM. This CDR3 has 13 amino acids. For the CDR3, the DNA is TGTGCCAGCACCACTGAGGGCACCGGGGAGCTGTTTTTT. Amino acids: CASTTEGTGELFF.

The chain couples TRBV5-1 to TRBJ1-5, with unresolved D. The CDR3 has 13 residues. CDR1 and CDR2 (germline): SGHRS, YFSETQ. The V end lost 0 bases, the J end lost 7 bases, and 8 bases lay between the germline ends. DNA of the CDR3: TGCGCCAGCAGCTTGGTACCCGGACAGCCCCAGCATTTT. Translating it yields CASSLVPGQPQHF.

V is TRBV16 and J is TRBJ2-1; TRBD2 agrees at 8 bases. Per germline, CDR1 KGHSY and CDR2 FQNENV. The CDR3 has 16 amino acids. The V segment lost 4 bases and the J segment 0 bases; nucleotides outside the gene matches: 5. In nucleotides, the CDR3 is TGTGCCAGCAGCCCTGGGACTAGGTCCTCCTACAATGAGCAGTTCTTC. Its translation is CASSPGTRSSYNEQFF.

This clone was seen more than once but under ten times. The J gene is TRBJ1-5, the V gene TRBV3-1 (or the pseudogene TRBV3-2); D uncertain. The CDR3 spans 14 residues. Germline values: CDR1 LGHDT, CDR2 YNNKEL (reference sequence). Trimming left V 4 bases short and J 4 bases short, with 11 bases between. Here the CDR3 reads CASSRNGVNQPQHF. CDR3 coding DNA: TGTGCCAGCAGCCGAAATGGCGTGAATCAGCCCCAGCATTTT.

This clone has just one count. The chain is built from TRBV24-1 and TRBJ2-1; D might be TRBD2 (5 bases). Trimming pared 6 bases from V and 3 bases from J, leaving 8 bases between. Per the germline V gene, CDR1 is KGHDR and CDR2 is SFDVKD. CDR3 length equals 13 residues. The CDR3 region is CATSHGDYNEQFF. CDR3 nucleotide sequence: TGTGCCACCAGTCACGGGGACTACAATGAGCAGTTCTTC.

For the CDR3, the DNA is TGCAGCGTTGGTATCAGCCAAGAGACCCAGTACTTC. Protein sequence: CSVGISQETQYF. This chain uses TRBV29-1 with TRBJ2-5, with D uncertain. The germline V and J ends were trimmed by 4 bases and 1 base, with 7 bases remaining between them. The germline gives CDR1 SQVTM, CDR2 ANQGSEA. CDR3 size: 12 residues.

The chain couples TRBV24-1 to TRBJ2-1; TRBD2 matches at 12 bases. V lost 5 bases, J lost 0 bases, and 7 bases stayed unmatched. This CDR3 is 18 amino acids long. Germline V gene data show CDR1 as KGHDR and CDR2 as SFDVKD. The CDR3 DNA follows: TGTGCCACCAGTGGTTCTAGCGGGAGGGACAGCTCCTACAATGAGCAGTTCTTC. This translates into CATSGSSGRDSSYNEQFF.

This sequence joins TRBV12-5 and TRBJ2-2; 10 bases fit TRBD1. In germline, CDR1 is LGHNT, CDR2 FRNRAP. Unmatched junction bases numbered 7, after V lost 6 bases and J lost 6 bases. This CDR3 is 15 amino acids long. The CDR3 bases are TGTGCTAGTGGCCCGGGACAGGGGATATCCGGGGAGCTGTTTTTT. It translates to CASGPGQGISGELFF. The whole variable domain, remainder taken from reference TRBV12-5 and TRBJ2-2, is DARVTQTPRHKVTEMGQEVTMRCQPILGHNTVFWYRQTMMQGLELLAYFRNRAPLDDSGMPKDRFSAEMPDATLATLKIQPSEPRDSAVYFCASGPGQGISGELFFGEGSRLTVL.

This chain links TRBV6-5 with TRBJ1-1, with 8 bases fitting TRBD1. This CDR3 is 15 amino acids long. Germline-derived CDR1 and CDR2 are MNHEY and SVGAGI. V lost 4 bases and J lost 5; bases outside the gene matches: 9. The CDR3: CASSSRTGFQTEAFF. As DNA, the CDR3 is TGTGCCAGCAGTTCCCGGACAGGGTTCCAAACTGAAGCTTTCTTT.

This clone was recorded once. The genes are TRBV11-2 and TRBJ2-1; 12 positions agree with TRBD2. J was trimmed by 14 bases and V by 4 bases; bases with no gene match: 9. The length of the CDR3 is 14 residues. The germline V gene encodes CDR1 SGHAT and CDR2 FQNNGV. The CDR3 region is CASSSPLLAGGKFF. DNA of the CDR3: TGTGCCAGCAGCTCCCCTCTTCTAGCGGGAGGGAAGTTCTTC. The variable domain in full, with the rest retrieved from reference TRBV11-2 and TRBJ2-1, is EAGVAQSPRYKIIEKRQSVAFWCNPISGHATLYWYQQILGQGPKLLIQFQNNGVVDDSQLPKDRFSAERLKGVDSTLKIQPAKLEDSAVYLCASSSPLLAGGKFFGPGTRLTVL.

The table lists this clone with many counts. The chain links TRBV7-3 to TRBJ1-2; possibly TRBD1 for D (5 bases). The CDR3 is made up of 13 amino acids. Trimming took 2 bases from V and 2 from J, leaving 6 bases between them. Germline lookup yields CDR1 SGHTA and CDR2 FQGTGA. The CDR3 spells CASSLQGNYGYTF. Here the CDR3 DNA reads TGTGCCAGCAGCTTACAGGGAAACTATGGCTACACCTTC.

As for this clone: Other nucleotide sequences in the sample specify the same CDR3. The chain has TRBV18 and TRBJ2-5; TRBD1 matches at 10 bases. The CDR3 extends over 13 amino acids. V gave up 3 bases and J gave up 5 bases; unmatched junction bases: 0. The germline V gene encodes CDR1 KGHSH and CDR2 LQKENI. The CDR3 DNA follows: TGTGCCAGCTCACCGGGACAGGGGGAGACCCAGTACTTC. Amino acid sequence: CASSPGQGETQYF.